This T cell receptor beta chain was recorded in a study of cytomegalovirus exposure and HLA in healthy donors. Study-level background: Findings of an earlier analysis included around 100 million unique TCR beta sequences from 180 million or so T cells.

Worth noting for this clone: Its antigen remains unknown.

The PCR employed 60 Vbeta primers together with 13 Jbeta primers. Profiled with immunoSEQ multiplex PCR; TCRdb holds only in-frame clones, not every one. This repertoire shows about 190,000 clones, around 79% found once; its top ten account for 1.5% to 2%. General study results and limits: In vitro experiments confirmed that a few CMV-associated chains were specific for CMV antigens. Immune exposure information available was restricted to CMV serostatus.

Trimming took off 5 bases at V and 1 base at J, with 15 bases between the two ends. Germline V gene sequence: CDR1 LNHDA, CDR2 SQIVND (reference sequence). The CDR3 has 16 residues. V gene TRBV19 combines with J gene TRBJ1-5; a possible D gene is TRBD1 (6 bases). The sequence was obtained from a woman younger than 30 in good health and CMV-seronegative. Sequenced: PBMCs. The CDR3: CASSLQGTSSNQPQHF. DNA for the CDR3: TGTGCCAGTAGTTTACAGGGAACTTCCAGCAATCAGCCCCAGCATTTT.